This T cell receptor beta chain was observed in a study of PD-1 blockade in mismatch repair-deficient tumors. The wider study: Enrolled about 2013-2017, patients had progressing, pretreated mismatch repair-deficient cancers of about a dozen types.

Overall study findings and caveats: Tumor-resident clones, often absent from pretreatment blood, expanded after pembrolizumab and then contracted.

Note on this clone: The antigen remains unidentified.

All patients were mismatch repair deficient, assessed by either PCR or immunohistochemistry. TCR sequencing covered a few patients who responded to pembrolizumab. CDR3 length: 16 residues. With V trimmed by 5 bases and J by 6 bases, 15 bases remained unmatched. Germline loops: CDR1 PRHDT, CDR2 FYEKMQ (reference sequence). Clones were sequenced by immunoSEQ multiplex PCR, and TCRdb holds only the in-frame ones, with some missing. The sample has around 50,000 clones, around 73% seen once. This sequence was found in an adult with mismatch repair-deficient cancer. The specimen was peripheral blood, collected 4 weeks after starting pembrolizumab. The rearrangement joins TRBV13 to TRBJ2-7; 8 bases match TRBD2. The CDR3 DNA reads as TGTGCCAGCAGCCCCGAAGGAGCGGGAGTTTCAGTCGAGCAGTACTTC. As protein: CASSPEGAGVSVEQYF.